The entry below describes one T cell receptor (beta chain). The data originate from a study of shared clonotypes between healthy human individuals. Sequencing used immunoSEQ multiplex PCR; TCRdb keeps in-frame clones, though not all of them. This table has 2 million or so clones, less than 95% appearing once. The naive CD8 population came from CD45RO-negative cells selected for CCR7, without terminally differentiated effector memory CD45RA+ cells. Specimen: naive CD8+ T cells sorted from blood. This sequence was found in a man younger than 35 in good health.

The chain's CDR3 is CASSLLTSEAFF. For the CDR3, the DNA is TGTGCCAGCAGCTTATTGACGTCAGAAGCTTTCTTT. The V gene is TRBV7-2, the J gene TRBJ1-1; the D is unclear. V lost 2 bases to trimming and J lost 8 bases, with 9 bases between them. CDR3 size: 12 residues. The germline CDR1 and CDR2 sequences are SGHTA and FQGNSA. Supplemented by reference TRBV7-2 and TRBJ1-1, the full variable domain reads GAGVSQSPSNKVTEKGKDVELRCDPISGHTALYWYRQSLGQGLEFLIYFQGNSAPDKSGLPSDRFSAERTGGSVSTLTIQRTQQEDSAVYLCASSLLTSEAFFGQGTRLTVV.